This entry lists 10 T cell receptor beta chains sequenced from one sample in a study of T cells in Graves' hyperthyroidism and ophthalmopathy. RNA transcripts gave rise to amplified TCR beta CDR3 regions. A first-round RT-PCR of the TCR CDR3 used the HTBI primer set. TCRdb re-called the multiplex PCR reads through MiXCR, storing one row per CDR3 protein. Among 400,000 or so distinct CDR3 sequences listed, around 15% were seen once. The sequenced material came from blood. These receptors came from a woman aged 55-69 years with Graves' ophthalmopathy.

This clonotype appeared many times. The chain employs TRBV18 and TRBJ2-1; TRBD2 matches 7 bases. Germline CDR1 is KGHSH and CDR2 is LQKENI. The V gene end was trimmed by 3 bases and the J gene end by 7 bases; junction bases not matched to a gene: 9. The CDR3 is made up of 15 amino acids. The CDR3 is CASSPEGGPTNEQFF. CDR3 nucleotide sequence: TGTGCCAGCTCACCCGAGGGAGGGCCCACGAATGAGCAGTTCTTC.

The chain employs TRBV4-1 and TRBJ2-3, with 9 bases lining up with TRBD2. The CDR3 runs 20 residues. Germline CDR1 reads MGHRA; CDR2 reads YSYEKL. J was trimmed by 2 bases and V by 1 base; bases with no gene match: 16. The CDR3 spells CASSQVRSSGRLIVTDTQYF. As DNA, the CDR3 is TGCGCCAGCAGCCAAGTCAGGAGTAGCGGGAGATTGATCGTCACAGATACGCAGTATTTT.

This clonotype was observed many times. This sequence joins TRBV6-5 and TRBJ2-1, with 8 bases lining up with TRBD1. Losses at the gene ends were 0 bases for V and 6 bases for J; bases not matched to a gene: 4. This CDR3 has 15 residues. Looked up from germline, CDR1 is MNHEY and CDR2 is SVGAGI. CDR3 DNA sequence: TGTGCCAGCAGTTACTCCCAGGGGGCAGGCAATGAGCAGTTCTTC. Protein product: CASSYSQGAGNEQFF.

This chain uses TRBV7-3 with TRBJ1-2, with 9 bases lining up with TRBD1. With V trimmed by 5 bases and J by 3 bases, 4 bases remained unmatched. The CDR3 is 14 residues long. Germline CDR1 SGHTA, CDR2 FQGTGA. The CDR3 DNA sequence: TGTGCCAGCAGCGGGGGACAGGGAGACTATGGCTACACCTTC. Amino acid sequence: CASSGGQGDYGYTF.

This clonotype was counted many times. The CDR3 nucleotides read TGTGCCAGTAGTACCGGGACAGGGGTTCGCGGGGAGCTGTTTTTT. The encoded protein is CASSTGTGVRGELFF. This chain links TRBV19 with TRBJ2-2; 10 nucleotides match TRBD1. The V gene end was trimmed by 4 bases and the J gene end by 7 bases; junction bases not matched to a gene: 6. This CDR3 has 15 residues. Germline CDR1 and CDR2: LNHDA and SQIVND (reference sequence).

The genes are TRBV20-1 and TRBJ2-3; 7 bases match TRBD2. The J segment lost 1 base and the V segment lost 0 bases, leaving 10 bases of the junction unmatched. The CDR3 consists of 17 residues. Per germline, CDR1 DFQATT and CDR2 SNEGSKA (reference sequence). The CDR3: CSARDSRLAARTDTQYF. DNA for the CDR3: TGCAGTGCTAGAGATAGCCGCCTAGCGGCTCGCACAGATACGCAGTATTTT.

This clonotype was seen ten or more times. The chain recombines TRBV12-3 or TRBV12-4 with TRBJ2-2; D uncertain. V was cut by 4 bases and J by 1 base, with 7 bases left in between. The CDR3 consists of 14 residues. CDR3 sequence reads: CASSSNWNTGELFF. Written as DNA, the CDR3 is TGTGCCAGCAGTTCCAACTGGAACACCGGGGAGCTGTTTTTT.

This clonotype was counted many times. This sequence joins TRBV7-9 and TRBJ2-7, with 9 bases identical to TRBD1. CDR1 is SEHNR and CDR2 is FQNEAQ in the germline V gene (reference sequence). This CDR3 is 14 amino acids long. After removal of 6 bases from V and 2 bases from J, the junction contained 5 bases not matched to a gene. CDR3 sequence: CASRSGQGTYEQYF. The CDR3 DNA follows: TGTGCCAGCAGGTCGGGACAGGGAACCTACGAGCAGTACTTC.

The J gene is TRBJ1-1, the V gene TRBV12-3 or TRBV12-4; D possibly corresponds to TRBD1 (5 bases). With 5 bases removed from V and 6 bases from J, the gap between germline ends came to 19 bases. This CDR3 comprises 15 residues. The CDR3 here is CASSPSGALGAEAFF. The CDR3 bases are TGTGCCAGCAGTCCTTCCGGGGCCCTGGGTGCTGAAGCTTTCTTT.

This clonotype was counted at least ten times. The chain uses TRBV30 and TRBJ1-4; TRBD1 matches at 9 bases. The CDR3 covers 12 residues. Germline V CDR1 and CDR2: GTSNPN, SVGIG (reference sequence). With V trimmed by 7 bases and J by 8 bases, 5 bases remained unmatched. The CDR3 DNA sequence: TGTGCCTTGGACAGGGGACGGGAAAAACTGTTTTTT. Amino acids: CALDRGREKLFF.